What follows is one T cell receptor (beta chain) and its context. This record belongs to a study of control samples from healthy donors and cancer patients. The germline V gene has CDR1 MNHEY and CDR2 SVGAGI. The V and J ends lost 10 bases and 4 bases, in that order; junction bases with no gene match: 5. The CDR3 is 12 amino acids. Libraries were prepared by immunoSEQ multiplex PCR; TCRdb keeps only in-frame clonotypes and omits some of them. Of 100,000 to 150,000 clones listed, approximately 88% are singletons. The sequencing sample was made of blood. The TCR originated in a man aged 50 or older in good health. The chain has TRBV6-5 and TRBJ2-7, with TRBD1 matching over 9 bases. CDR3 bases: TGTGCCACCGACAGGGGGTTGTACGAGCAGTACTTC. Its translation is CATDRGLYEQYF.